These 13 T cell receptor beta chains came from one sample sequenced in a study of cytomegalovirus exposure and HLA in healthy donors. The study ran its PCR with 60 Vbeta and 13 Jbeta primers. Profiling relied on immunoSEQ multiplex PCR, and the TCRdb table lists in-frame clones only, not all of them. Of around 130,000 clones in the sample, 75% were seen once. Sequenced input: PBMCs. Receptors were obtained from a woman between 40 and 50 years old in good health and CMV-seropositive.

This clone was seen a few times. Other DNA sequences of this sample code for an identical CDR3. The chain combines TRBV19 with TRBJ2-5, with 10 bases lining up with TRBD1. The germline V gene has CDR1 LNHDA and CDR2 SQIVND (reference sequence). V lost 3 bases, J lost 0 bases, and 4 bases stayed unmatched. The CDR3 length is 16 residues. In DNA form, the CDR3 reads TGTGCCAGTAGTATCTCGGGACAGGGGAACCAAGAGACCCAGTACTTC. Protein product: CASSISGQGNQETQYF.

V usage is TRBV11-3 and J usage is TRBJ2-5; TRBD1 matches 7 bases. In germline, CDR1 is SGHNT, CDR2 YENEEA. The CDR3 has 16 amino acids. The trim removed 3 bases at V and 5 bases at J, leaving 12 bases unmatched. The CDR3 sequence is CASSLELGGRGETQYF. The CDR3 DNA reads as TGTGCCAGCAGCTTGGAATTAGGGGGCAGGGGGGAGACCCAGTACTTC.

The rearrangement uses TRBV28 and TRBJ1-2; a weak D match, TRBD1 (5 bases). The germline gives CDR1 MDHEN, CDR2 SYDVKM. This CDR3 has 12 residues. With 2 bases removed from V and 13 bases from J, the gap between germline ends came to 14 bases. For the CDR3, the DNA is TGTGCCAGCAGTTTACTCAGGGATGGTGTCACCTTC. It translates to CASSLLRDGVTF.

The chain combines TRBV7-9 with TRBJ1-2; no definite D call. The germline V and J ends were trimmed by 4 bases and 6 bases, with 15 bases remaining between them. This CDR3 has 14 amino acids. CDR1 and CDR2 from the germline V gene are SEHNR and FQNEAQ (reference sequence). This CDR3 is CASSSFGGWDGYTF. The CDR3 DNA is TGTGCCAGCAGCTCCTTTGGAGGGTGGGATGGCTACACCTTC.

The gene calls are TRBV11-2 and TRBJ2-5, with no clear D. The DNA end favors TRBJ2-7, so the J call may be wrong. Germline V gene sequence: CDR1 SGHAT, CDR2 FQNNGV. CDR3 length equals 12 residues. This chain's CDR3 is CASSLGAYEQYF. CDR3 nucleotides: TGTGCCAGCAGCTTAGGGGCCTACGAGCAGTACTTC.

The genes are TRBV6-1 and TRBJ1-5; D possibly corresponds to TRBD1 (5 bases). Germline loops: CDR1 MNHNS, CDR2 SASEGT. Between the trimmed V and J ends, which lost 5 bases and 0 bases, there was a span of 8 bases. This CDR3 contains 14 residues. Here the CDR3 DNA reads TGTGCCAGCAGTCAGGGATTTAGCAATCAGCCCCAGCATTTT. The encoded protein is CASSQGFSNQPQHF.

In this sample, this clone turned up once. Here the CDR3 reads CASSPGTSGRPDTQYF. CDR3 DNA: TGTGCCAGCAGCCCCGGGACTAGCGGGAGGCCAGATACGCAGTATTTT. The V and J genes are TRBV7-2 and TRBJ2-3; 15 bases align to TRBD2. The V gene end was trimmed by 5 bases and the J gene end by 4 bases; junction bases not matched to a gene: 4. Germline-derived CDR1 and CDR2 are SGHTA and FQGNSA. The length of the CDR3 is 16 residues.

This clone was found a few times. Other nucleotide sequences in the sample specify the same CDR3. V usage is TRBV4-3 and J usage is TRBJ2-7; D is undetermined. V was clipped by 0 bases and J by 3 bases, with 6 bases between them. Germline CDR1 LGHNA, CDR2 YSLEER. The CDR3 totals 13 residues. The CDR3: CASSQDRGYEQYF. CDR3 nucleotide sequence: TGCGCCAGCAGCCAAGATAGAGGCTACGAGCAGTACTTC.

The chain combines TRBV29-1 with TRBJ1-2, with D unresolved. Germline assignment: CDR1 SQVTM and CDR2 ANQGSEA. The CDR3 runs to 12 residues. Deletions cut 4 bases from V and 4 bases from J, with 10 bases between. The CDR3 is CSVGSHIYGYTF. The CDR3 bases are TGCAGCGTTGGGAGCCACATCTATGGCTACACCTTC.

The chain recombines TRBV9 with TRBJ2-7; TRBD1 aligns across 9 bases. The V segment lost 0 bases and the J segment 5 bases; nucleotides outside the gene matches: 3. The CDR3 consists of 14 residues. Germline values: CDR1 SGDLS, CDR2 YYNGEE. CDR3 residues: CASSVGRTGDEQYF. Written as DNA, the CDR3 is TGTGCCAGCAGCGTAGGCCGGACAGGGGACGAGCAGTACTTC. Together with reference TRBV9 and TRBJ2-7, the CDR3 gives the full variable domain: DSGVTQTPKHLITATGQRVTLRCSPRSGDLSVYWYQQSLDQGLQFLIQYYNGEERAKGNILERFSAQQFPDLHSELNLSSLELGDSALYFCASSVGRTGDEQYFGPGTRLTVT.

The rearrangement links TRBV12-5 to TRBJ2-2; possible D gene TRBD2, 6 bases. This CDR3 comprises 14 residues. In germline, CDR1 is LGHNT, CDR2 FRNRAP. Trimming left V 11 bases short and J 5 bases short, with 18 bases between. This chain's CDR3 is CASRRGSATGELFF. The DNA for the CDR3 is TGTGCTTCTCGGAGGGGATCGGCAACCGGGGAGCTGTTTTTT.

The gene calls are TRBV27 and TRBJ2-1, with TRBD2 matching over 8 bases. The V and J ends lost 5 bases and 9 bases, in that order; junction bases with no gene match: 6. The CDR3 is made up of 13 amino acids. CDR1 and CDR2 (germline): MNHEY, SMNVEV (reference sequence). The CDR3 DNA follows: TGTGCCAGCAGTCTCGATAGCGGGGTTGAGCAGTTCTTC. The encoded protein is CASSLDSGVEQFF.

The chain links TRBV30 to TRBJ2-3, with 13 nucleotides matching TRBD2. Per the germline V gene, CDR1 is GTSNPN and CDR2 is SVGIG (reference sequence). Losses at the gene ends were 5 bases for V and 5 bases for J; bases not matched to a gene: 10. The CDR3 consists of 16 residues. CDR3: CAWSGGTSGILDTQYF. CDR3 bases: TGTGCCTGGTCGGGGGGGACTAGCGGGATCTTAGATACGCAGTATTTT.